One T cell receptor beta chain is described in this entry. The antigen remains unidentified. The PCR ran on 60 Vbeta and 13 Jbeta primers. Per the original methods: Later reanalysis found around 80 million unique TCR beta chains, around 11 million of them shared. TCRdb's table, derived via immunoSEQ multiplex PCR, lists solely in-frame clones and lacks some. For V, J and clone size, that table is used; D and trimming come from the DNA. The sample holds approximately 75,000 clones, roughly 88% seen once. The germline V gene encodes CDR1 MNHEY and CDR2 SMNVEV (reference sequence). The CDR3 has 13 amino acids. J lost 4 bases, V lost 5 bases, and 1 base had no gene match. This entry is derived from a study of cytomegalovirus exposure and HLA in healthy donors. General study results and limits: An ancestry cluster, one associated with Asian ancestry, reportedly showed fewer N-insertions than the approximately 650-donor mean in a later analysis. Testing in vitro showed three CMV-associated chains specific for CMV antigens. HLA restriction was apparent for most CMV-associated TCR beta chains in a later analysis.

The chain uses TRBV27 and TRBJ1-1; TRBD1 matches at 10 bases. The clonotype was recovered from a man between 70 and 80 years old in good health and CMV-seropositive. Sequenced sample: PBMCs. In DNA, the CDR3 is TGTGCCAGCAGTCGGGACAGGGGCACTGAAGCTTTCTTT. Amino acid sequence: CASSRDRGTEAFF.